This record concerns one TCR beta chain sequence. Its antigen is not known. The record originates from a study of T-cell memory formation after mild COVID-19. Background on the study: TCR clusters were mostly donor specific. Study-wide results and caveats: Contracting CD4+ clones lay largely in CM and EM, with CD8+ ones residing in EMRA. Detection of some responders pre-infection suggested pre-existing cross-reactive memory T cells participated.

V dropped 1 base and J dropped 1; count of bases not matched to a gene: 10. The germline V gene encodes CDR1 SGDLS and CDR2 YYNGEE. This CDR3 region has 19 residues. A single record per CDR3 protein comes from TCRdb applying MiXCR to the 5' RACE reads. The table records 530,000 or so distinct CDR3 sequences, roughly 17% of them present only once. The TCR was taken from an adult woman who had mild COVID-19 (a few samples of this study predate the infection). Cell type and time point are not known. The genes are TRBV9 and TRBJ2-2, with 10 bases identical to TRBD1. The sample comprised PBMCs or a T cell subset sorted from them (not recorded which). In nucleotides, the CDR3 is TGTGCCAGCAGCGTAAACCTACGACAGGGGGCTGGGAACACCGGGGAGCTGTTTTTT. Translating it yields CASSVNLRQGAGNTGELFF.